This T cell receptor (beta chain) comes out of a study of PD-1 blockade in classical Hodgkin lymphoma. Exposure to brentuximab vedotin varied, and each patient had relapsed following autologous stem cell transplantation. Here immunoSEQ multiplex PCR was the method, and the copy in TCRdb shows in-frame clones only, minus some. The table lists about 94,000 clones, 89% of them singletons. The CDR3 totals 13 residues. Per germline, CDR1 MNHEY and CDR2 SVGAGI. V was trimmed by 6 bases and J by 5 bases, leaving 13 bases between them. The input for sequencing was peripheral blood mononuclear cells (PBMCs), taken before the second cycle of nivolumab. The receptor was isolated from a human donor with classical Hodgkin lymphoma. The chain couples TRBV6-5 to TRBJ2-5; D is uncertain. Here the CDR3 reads CASSLSSRETQYF. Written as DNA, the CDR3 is TGTGCCAGCAGCCTCTCGTCCCGGGAGACCCAGTACTTC.